The rows below give T cell receptor beta chains drawn from one sample of a study of blood T cell repertoires in COVID-19. Measured with immunoSEQ multiplex PCR; TCRdb has only the in-frame clones, and not every one. The profile shows over 150,000 clones, around 85% of them singletons. The sequencing input was peripheral blood. All receptors derive from a man aged 55 to 70 with COVID-19, enrolled during active disease. CDR3s include the opening cysteine and the closing phenylalanine or tryptophan. A D gene is named only where the DNA matches it firmly. Size values are once, few and many counts, or a class for expanded clones, and some rows have none.

v_gene: TRBV24-1
abundance: few
len: 13
j_gene: TRBJ1-5
d_gene: TRBD1
CDR3aa: CATSDFRGQHQHF
CDR3nt: TGTGCCACCAGTGATTTTAGGGGACAGCACCAGCATTTT

v_gene: TRBV6-5
abundance: NA
len: 14
j_gene: TRBJ1-1
d_gene: NA
CDR3aa: CASSQRQRNTEAFF
CDR3nt: TGTGCCAGCAGTCAGAGACAGAGGAACACTGAAGCTTTCTTT

v_gene: TRBV10-3
abundance: NA
len: 12
j_gene: TRBJ1-2
d_gene: TRBD1
CDR3aa: CAISGDRYGYTF
CDR3nt: TGTGCCATCAGTGGGGACAGATATGGCTACACCTTC

v_gene: TRBV7-9
abundance: NA
len: 13
j_gene: TRBJ1-2
d_gene: NA
CDR3aa: CASSLVGIGGYTF
CDR3nt: TGTGCCAGCAGCTTAGTCGGGATCGGGGGCTACACCTTC

v_gene: TRBV6-5
abundance: few
len: 14
j_gene: TRBJ1-4
d_gene: TRBD1
CDR3aa: CASRTGTGVEKLFF
CDR3nt: TGTGCCAGCAGGACCGGGACAGGGGTTGAAAAACTGTTTTTT

v_gene: TRBV19
abundance: NA
len: 13
j_gene: TRBJ1-1
d_gene: NA
CDR3aa: CASNDRQNTEAFF
CDR3nt: TGTGCCAGTAACGACAGGCAGAACACTGAAGCTTTCTTT

v_gene: TRBV28
abundance: NA
len: 17
j_gene: TRBJ2-1
d_gene: NA
CDR3aa: CASSFLEGPPSYNEQFF
CDR3nt: TGTGCCAGCAGTTTCCTGGAGGGGCCACCCTCCTACAATGAGCAGTTCTTC

v_gene: TRBV2
abundance: NA
len: 13
j_gene: TRBJ1-5
d_gene: TRBD1
CDR3aa: CATQGDSNQPQHF
CDR3nt: TGTGCCACCCAGGGGGATAGCAATCAGCCCCAGCATTTT

v_gene: TRBV6-5
abundance: NA
len: 14
j_gene: TRBJ2-7
d_gene: NA
CDR3aa: CASRLSAGPYEQYF
CDR3nt: TGTGCCAGCAGGCTGTCGGCAGGGCCCTACGAGCAGTACTTC

v_gene: TRBV11-2
abundance: NA
len: 15
j_gene: TRBJ1-4
d_gene: TRBD1
CDR3aa: CASSFSGGMNEKLFF
CDR3nt: TGTGCCAGCAGCTTCTCAGGGGGCATGAATGAAAAACTGTTTTTT

v_gene: TRBV5-5
abundance: NA
len: 15
j_gene: TRBJ2-5
d_gene: NA
CDR3aa: CASSSTDRNQETQYF
CDR3nt: TGTGCCAGCAGCTCTACAGACAGGAACCAAGAGACCCAGTACTTC

v_gene: TRBV6-2/TRBV6-3
abundance: once
len: 14
j_gene: TRBJ1-1
d_gene: TRBD1
CDR3aa: CASSIGQGNTEAFF
CDR3nt: TGTGCCAGCAGCATTGGACAGGGGAACACTGAAGCTTTCTTT

v_gene: TRBV28
abundance: NA
len: 16
j_gene: TRBJ1-6
d_gene: TRBD1
CDR3aa: CASSSAGTGINSPLHF
CDR3nt: TGTGCCAGCAGTAGCGCTGGGACAGGGATTAATTCACCCCTCCACTTT

v_gene: TRBV18
abundance: NA
len: 15
j_gene: TRBJ1-5
d_gene: NA
CDR3aa: CASSEDRNSNQPQHF
CDR3nt: TGTGCCAGCTCAGAAGACAGAAATAGCAATCAGCCCCAGCATTTT

v_gene: TRBV18
abundance: NA
len: 14
j_gene: TRBJ1-1
d_gene: TRBD1
CDR3aa: CASSPNRGNTEAFF
CDR3nt: TGTGCCAGCTCACCAAACAGGGGAAACACTGAAGCTTTCTTT

v_gene: TRBV7-2
abundance: NA
len: 18
j_gene: TRBJ1-5
d_gene: NA
CDR3aa: CASSLQGITISSNQPQHF
CDR3nt: TGTGCCAGCAGCTTACAGGGAATTACGATTTCTAGCAATCAGCCCCAGCATTTT

v_gene: TRBV6-2/TRBV6-3
abundance: NA
len: 16
j_gene: TRBJ1-5
d_gene: NA
CDR3aa: CASSYRSEAGGQPQHF
CDR3nt: TGTGCCAGCAGTTACCGATCTGAAGCAGGAGGTCAGCCCCAGCATTTT

v_gene: TRBV6-5
abundance: NA
len: 13
j_gene: TRBJ2-7
d_gene: TRBD2
CDR3aa: CATQLAGLGEQYF
CDR3nt: TGTGCCACCCAACTAGCGGGGTTGGGCGAGCAGTACTTC

v_gene: TRBV28
abundance: NA
len: 13
j_gene: TRBJ2-5
d_gene: TRBD1
CDR3aa: CASSSGQGETQYF
CDR3nt: TGTGCCAGCAGTTCAGGACAGGGAGAGACCCAGTACTTC

v_gene: TRBV4-1
abundance: NA
len: 17
j_gene: TRBJ2-1
d_gene: TRBD2
CDR3aa: CASSRGGLAGSYNEQFF
CDR3nt: TGCGCCAGCAGCCGGGGGGGACTAGCGGGATCTTACAATGAGCAGTTCTTC

v_gene: TRBV7-2
abundance: NA
len: 14
j_gene: TRBJ2-5
d_gene: NA
CDR3aa: CASSLVPGWETQYF
CDR3nt: TGTGCCAGCAGCTTAGTCCCAGGGTGGGAGACCCAGTACTTC

v_gene: TRBV7-9
abundance: NA
len: 15
j_gene: TRBJ1-3
d_gene: TRBD1
CDR3aa: CASSSDRGSGNTIYF
CDR3nt: TGTGCCAGCAGTTCGGACAGGGGGAGTGGAAACACCATATATTTT

v_gene: TRBV2
abundance: NA
len: 16
j_gene: TRBJ1-2
d_gene: TRBD1
CDR3aa: CASSGQGNRANYGYTF
CDR3nt: TGTGCCAGCAGTGGACAGGGTAATCGCGCTAACTATGGCTACACCTTC

v_gene: TRBV28
abundance: NA
len: 15
j_gene: TRBJ1-5
d_gene: NA
CDR3aa: CASSDFSSPNQPQHF
CDR3nt: TGTGCCAGCAGCGACTTTTCCTCGCCCAATCAGCCCCAGCATTTT

v_gene: TRBV27
abundance: NA
len: 15
j_gene: TRBJ2-7
d_gene: TRBD2
CDR3aa: CASSSGTSGSYEQYF
CDR3nt: TGTGCCAGCAGTTCCGGGACTAGCGGGTCATACGAGCAGTACTTC

v_gene: TRBV19
abundance: NA
len: 14
j_gene: TRBJ1-5
d_gene: NA
CDR3aa: CASTFREINQPQHF
CDR3nt: TGTGCCAGTACTTTCAGGGAAATCAATCAGCCCCAGCATTTT

v_gene: TRBV6-2/TRBV6-3
abundance: NA
len: 17
j_gene: TRBJ2-5
d_gene: TRBD1
CDR3aa: CASSYNLERGQAETQYF
CDR3nt: TGTGCCAGCAGTTACAATTTGGAGAGGGGACAGGCAGAGACCCAGTACTTC

v_gene: TRBV5-1
abundance: NA
len: 15
j_gene: TRBJ1-2
d_gene: TRBD1
CDR3aa: CASSVSGTGSYGYTF
CDR3nt: TGCGCCAGCAGCGTTTCCGGGACAGGGTCCTATGGCTACACCTTC

v_gene: TRBV19
abundance: once
len: 13
j_gene: TRBJ2-1
d_gene: NA
CDR3aa: CASRESSYNEQFF
CDR3nt: TGTGCCAGTAGAGAGAGCTCCTACAATGAGCAGTTCTTC

v_gene: TRBV11-3
abundance: NA
len: 16
j_gene: TRBJ2-3
d_gene: TRBD2
CDR3aa: CASSLSTSGNSDTQYF
CDR3nt: TGTGCCAGCAGCCTCTCGACTAGCGGGAACTCAGATACGCAGTATTTT

v_gene: TRBV11-3
abundance: NA
len: 18
j_gene: TRBJ2-5
d_gene: TRBD2
CDR3aa: CASSLVVLAGTPSETQYF
CDR3nt: TGTGCCAGCAGCTTAGTTGTCCTAGCGGGAACACCGTCGGAGACCCAGTACTTC

v_gene: TRBV28
abundance: NA
len: 13
j_gene: TRBJ1-4
d_gene: TRBD1
CDR3aa: CATLQGTNEKLFF
CDR3nt: TGTGCCACCCTACAGGGGACTAATGAAAAACTGTTTTTT

v_gene: TRBV5-6
abundance: NA
len: 14
j_gene: TRBJ1-2
d_gene: NA
CDR3aa: CASSLVNTNYGYTF
CDR3nt: TGTGCCAGCAGCTTGGTAAACACTAACTATGGCTACACCTTC

v_gene: TRBV27
abundance: NA
len: 16
j_gene: TRBJ2-2
d_gene: TRBD1
CDR3aa: CASRQTGGEMTGELFF
CDR3nt: TGTGCCAGCAGGCAAACAGGGGGCGAAATGACCGGGGAGCTGTTTTTT

v_gene: TRBV6-2/TRBV6-3
abundance: NA
len: 16
j_gene: TRBJ1-3
d_gene: NA
CDR3aa: CASSYSRWTTGNTIYF
CDR3nt: TGTGCCAGCAGTTACTCGCGGTGGACAACTGGAAACACCATATATTTT

v_gene: TRBV2
abundance: once
len: 14
j_gene: TRBJ1-2
d_gene: NA
CDR3aa: CASSEGHPNYGYTF
CDR3nt: TGTGCCAGCAGTGAGGGACACCCTAACTATGGCTACACCTTC

v_gene: TRBV5-1
abundance: NA
len: 14
j_gene: TRBJ2-3
d_gene: TRBD1
CDR3aa: CASSGTGPTDTQYF
CDR3nt: TGCGCCAGCAGCGGGACAGGGCCCACAGATACGCAGTATTTT

v_gene: TRBV6-2/TRBV6-3
abundance: NA
len: 13
j_gene: TRBJ2-5
d_gene: NA
CDR3aa: CASSHGRRETQYF
CDR3nt: TGTGCCAGCAGCCACGGTCGGAGGGAGACCCAGTACTTC

v_gene: TRBV5-6
abundance: NA
len: 14
j_gene: TRBJ1-5
d_gene: TRBD1
CDR3aa: CASSTNRGDQPQHF
CDR3nt: TGTGCCAGCAGCACAAACAGGGGAGACCAGCCCCAGCATTTT

v_gene: TRBV11-3
abundance: NA
len: 16
j_gene: TRBJ2-1
d_gene: NA
CDR3aa: CASSLVGSFLNNEQFF
CDR3nt: TGTGCCAGCAGCTTAGTCGGTTCTTTCCTAAACAATGAGCAGTTCTTC

v_gene: TRBV5-1
abundance: NA
len: 16
j_gene: TRBJ2-3
d_gene: TRBD2
CDR3aa: CASSLVELAGGDTQYF
CDR3nt: TGCGCCAGCAGCTTAGTCGAACTAGCGGGAGGGGATACGCAGTATTTT

v_gene: TRBV5-1
abundance: NA
len: 14
j_gene: TRBJ2-3
d_gene: NA
CDR3aa: CASSLSVAQGTQYF
CDR3nt: TGCGCCAGCAGCTTGAGCGTCGCTCAAGGTACGCAGTATTTT